The 30 T cell receptor beta chains below come from one sample, sequenced in a study of blood T cell repertoires in COVID-19. TCRdb keeps only in-frame clones here, not all; method: immunoSEQ multiplex PCR. Of more than 95,000 clones detected, roughly 80% appear once; the ten largest clones hold approximately 3.4%. The sample comprised peripheral blood. Every receptor here comes from a woman older than 75 with active or convalescent COVID-19.

The CDR3: CAISDSRGYYGYTF. For the CDR3, the DNA is TGTGCCATCAGTGATAGCAGAGGGTACTATGGCTACACCTTC. The chain links TRBV10-3 to TRBJ1-2; D is unresolved. V dropped 3 bases and J dropped 3 bases, with 11 bases sitting between them. CDR3 length equals 14 residues. From germline, CDR1 is ENHRY and CDR2 SYGVKD.

The V gene is TRBV28, the J gene TRBJ2-3; possibly TRBD2 for D (5 bases). V gave up 3 bases and J gave up 3 bases, with 13 bases separating them. Germline CDR1 and CDR2: MDHEN and SYDVKM. The length of the CDR3 is 15 residues. For the CDR3, the DNA is TGTGCCAGCAGTTTCTACGGGATAGGAACAGATACGCAGTATTTT. This sequence encodes CASSFYGIGTDTQYF.

This clone was seen only once. The chain has TRBV19 and TRBJ1-5; 7 positions agree with TRBD1. Trimming at V came to 9 bases and at J to 1 base, leaving 6 bases not matched to a gene. CDR1 is LNHDA, CDR2 SQIVND, per germline (reference sequence). The CDR3 has 14 residues. The CDR3 protein is CASSGTASNQPQHF. CDR3 DNA: TGTGCCAGCTCCGGGACAGCGAGCAATCAGCCCCAGCATTTT.

This clone showed up many times. This chain links TRBV30 with TRBJ1-2; D not resolved. The CDR3 runs 12 residues. Trimming removed 0 bases at V and 8 bases at J, with 10 bases between. The germline gives CDR1 GTSNPN, CDR2 SVGIG (reference sequence). The CDR3 DNA reads TGTGCCTGGAGTGTACACGAGGAAGGCTACACCTTC. Translation: CAWSVHEEGYTF.

The gene calls are TRBV5-1 and TRBJ1-1, with TRBD1 matching over 8 bases. Germline CDR1 is SGHRS and CDR2 is YFSETQ. The CDR3 extends over 15 amino acids. Trimming at V came to 0 bases and at J to 1 base, leaving 2 bases not matched to a gene. CDR3 sequence reads: CASSLGQGANTEAFF. The CDR3 nucleotides are TGCGCCAGCAGCTTGGGTCAGGGGGCGAACACTGAAGCTTTCTTT.

The chain is built from TRBV6-5 and TRBJ1-3; 7 nucleotides align to TRBD1. The CDR3 is made up of 14 amino acids. V lost 10 bases, J lost 0 bases, and 6 bases stayed unmatched. The V gene's germline CDR1 is MNHEY and CDR2 SVGAGI. The CDR3 is CATEDRDSGNTIYF. For the CDR3, the DNA is TGTGCCACCGAAGACAGGGACTCTGGAAACACCATATATTTT.

The V call is TRBV19, the J call TRBJ2-4; D gene ambiguous. Looked up from germline, CDR1 is LNHDA and CDR2 is SQIVND (reference sequence). V lost 3 bases and J 0 bases, leaving 9 bases between the germline ends. This CDR3 has 15 amino acids. The CDR3 here is CASSIEILAKNIQYF. In DNA form, the CDR3 reads TGTGCCAGTAGTATCGAGATTTTAGCCAAAAACATTCAGTACTTC.

This chain connects TRBV5-1 to TRBJ1-1, with 9 bases matching TRBD1. Unmatched junction bases numbered 6, after V lost 5 bases and J lost 4 bases. Germline V lookup: CDR1 SGHRS, CDR2 YFSETQ. This CDR3 region has 14 residues. CDR3 sequence (DNA): TGCGCCAGCAGGGCCGGGACAGGGCTCACTGAAGCTTTCTTT. Residues: CASRAGTGLTEAFF.

This clone was counted once. CDR3 sequence: CASLDRAREKLFF. Written as DNA, the CDR3 is TGTGCCAGTCTGGACAGGGCGCGGGAAAAACTGTTTTTT. The chain has TRBV18 and TRBJ1-4, with TRBD1 identical over 8 bases. The germline V gene has CDR1 KGHSH and CDR2 LQKENI. This CDR3 contains 13 residues. V lost 9 bases, J lost 8 bases, and 8 bases stayed unmatched. Based on the CDR3 plus reference TRBV18 and TRBJ1-4, the full variable domain is NAGVMQNPRHLVRRRGQEARLRCSPMKGHSHVYWYRQLPEEGLKFMVYLQKENIIDESGMPKERFSAEFPKEGPSILRIQQVVRGDSAAYFCASLDRAREKLFFGSGTQLSVL.

This clone was recorded once. The rearrangement joins TRBV10-3 to TRBJ1-1; D not certain. The V and J ends lost 3 bases and 4 bases respectively, with 9 bases between them. Per germline, CDR1 ENHRY and CDR2 SYGVKD. The CDR3 sequence is 13 residues long. The CDR3 loop reads CAISEPGATEAFF. CDR3 coding DNA: TGTGCCATCAGTGAACCGGGTGCCACTGAAGCTTTCTTT.

The count of this clone is one. The chain joins TRBV18 to TRBJ1-2; D uncertain. The CDR3 loop spans 15 amino acids. The ends were cut back, 2 bases at V and 4 bases at J, with 14 bases in the middle. Germline CDR1 and CDR2: KGHSH and LQKENI. The CDR3 bases are TGTGCCAGCTCACCAGGATCGGGAACGGGCTATGGCTACACCTTC. Encoded protein: CASSPGSGTGYGYTF.

Only a few counts were recorded for this clone. The chain has TRBV19 and TRBJ1-2; D is uncertain. The CDR3 contains 13 residues. Trimming took off 7 bases at V and 1 base at J, with 10 bases between the two ends. The germline gives CDR1 LNHDA, CDR2 SQIVND (reference sequence). For the CDR3, the DNA is TGTGCCAGTAACTTCAGGATTAACTATGGCTACACCTTC. Translating it yields CASNFRINYGYTF.

The V and J genes are TRBV27 and TRBJ2-4; 9 bases are a match to TRBD1. From germline, CDR1 is MNHEY and CDR2 SMNVEV (reference sequence). The CDR3 length is 14 residues. Trimming cost V 9 bases and J 3 bases; bases outside gene matches: 6. As DNA, the CDR3 is TGTGCCAGTGGGACAGGGATGTACAAAAACATTCAGTACTTC. Amino acids: CASGTGMYKNIQYF.

The genes are TRBV19 and TRBJ1-1; 10 bases match TRBD1. The germline gives CDR1 LNHDA, CDR2 SQIVND (reference sequence). V was pared by 6 bases and J by 2 bases, with 12 bases of the junction left unmatched. The CDR3 has 17 amino acids. In DNA, the CDR3 is TGTGCCAGTAGGGACAGGGGGAGGTTTGGGGTCAACACTGAAGCTTTCTTT. Translated, it gives CASRDRGRFGVNTEAFF.

This chain links TRBV19 with TRBJ1-1; D unresolved. The CDR3 length is 13 residues. V lost 8 bases and J 2 bases, leaving 12 bases between the germline ends. Germline CDR1 and CDR2: LNHDA and SQIVND (reference sequence). The CDR3 reads CASCPVPNTEAFF. CDR3 nucleotides: TGTGCCAGTTGCCCAGTCCCTAACACTGAAGCTTTCTTT. The full variable domain, rest sourced from reference TRBV19 and TRBJ1-1, is DGGITQSPKYLFRKEGQNVTLSCEQNLNHDAMYWYRQDPGQGLRLIYYSQIVNDFQKGDIAEGYSVSREKKESFPLTVTSAQKNPTAFYLCASCPVPNTEAFFGQGTRLTVV.

J is TRBJ2-4 and V is TRBV5-6; perhaps TRBD1 as D (5 bases). The germline gives CDR1 SGHDT, CDR2 YYEEEE. Trimming removed 2 bases at V and 7 bases at J, with 13 bases between. This CDR3 comprises 14 residues. CDR3 coding DNA: TGTGCCAGCAGCTTCGGCAGGGTCGGGAACATTCAGTACTTC. Translation: CASSFGRVGNIQYF.

V and J are TRBV19 and TRBJ2-2, with D uncertain. The V gene lost 5 bases and the J gene lost 5 bases, with 9 bases spanning the gap. CDR3 size: 13 residues. Germline V gene sequence: CDR1 LNHDA, CDR2 SQIVND (reference sequence). For the CDR3, the DNA is TGTGCCAGTAGTCATGATCAGACCGGGGAGCTGTTTTTT. It is translated as CASSHDQTGELFF.

This clone was seen once. The V gene is TRBV5-1, the J gene TRBJ1-4; the D gene is possibly TRBD1 (5 bases). The CDR3 spans 15 residues. From germline, CDR1 is SGHRS and CDR2 YFSETQ. V dropped 0 bases and J dropped 6 bases, with 12 bases sitting between them. The CDR3 is CASSLGGRVDEKLFF. The CDR3 coding sequence is TGCGCCAGCAGCTTGGGGGGCAGGGTCGATGAAAAACTGTTTTTT.

The chain has TRBV28 and TRBJ1-1; 7 nucleotides line up with TRBD1. The CDR3 is 24 amino acids. Germline trimming cut 2 bases from V and 2 bases from J; bases unmatched to any gene: 32. Germline V CDR1 and CDR2: MDHEN, SYDVKM. This CDR3 is CASSLERRATYLKKGQVHNTEAFF. Written as DNA, the CDR3 is TGTGCCAGCAGTTTAGAGAGAAGAGCCACTTATTTAAAAAAAGGACAGGTGCATAACACTGAAGCTTTCTTT.

The rearrangement links TRBV11-2 to TRBJ2-7; 11 nucleotides align to TRBD1. V gave up 5 bases and J gave up 6 bases; unmatched junction bases: 12. This CDR3 comprises 16 residues. Germline values: CDR1 SGHAT, CDR2 FQNNGV. The CDR3 loop is CASSPRTGGGYGEQYF. The CDR3 nucleotides read TGTGCCAGCAGCCCGCGGACAGGGGGCGGGTACGGCGAGCAGTACTTC.

The chain is built from TRBV9 and TRBJ2-7; TRBD2 aligns across 13 bases. The germline V gene encodes CDR1 SGDLS and CDR2 YYNGEE. The CDR3 spans 15 residues. V lost 0 bases to trimming and J lost 5 bases; unmatched junction nucleotides: 2. The CDR3 nucleotides are TGTGCCAGCAGCGTAGGGACTAGCGGGAGACACGAGCAGTACTTC. This gives the protein CASSVGTSGRHEQYF.

Only a few counts were recorded for this clone. This chain connects TRBV5-5 to TRBJ2-3; D not certain. V was cut by 4 bases and J by 7 bases, with 16 bases left in between. Germline V gives CDR1 SGHKS, CDR2 YYEKEE (reference sequence). CDR3 length: 14 amino acids. The CDR3 reads CASSGRIQIYTQYF. In DNA form, the CDR3 reads TGTGCCAGCAGCGGCAGGATCCAGATTTATACGCAGTATTTT.

The rearrangement joins TRBV9 to TRBJ2-1; 7 nucleotides match TRBD2. V shed 2 bases and J 3 bases; nucleotides not matched to a gene: 5. Germline V gene lookup returns CDR1 SGDLS and CDR2 YYNGEE. This CDR3 has 15 residues. The CDR3 protein is CASSVGPGGYNEQFF. DNA for the CDR3: TGTGCCAGCAGCGTGGGCCCGGGAGGCTACAATGAGCAGTTCTTC.

The V and J genes are TRBV6-5 and TRBJ1-6; D unclear. The germline V gene encodes CDR1 MNHEY and CDR2 SVGAGI. The CDR3 length is 15 residues. Deletions cut 7 bases from V and 7 bases from J, with 17 bases between. This CDR3 is CASIVAGRRNSPLHF. The CDR3 bases are TGTGCCAGCATTGTCGCCGGGAGGCGGAATTCACCCCTCCACTTT.

This chain links TRBV10-3 with TRBJ1-1; no reliable D call. There are 14 residues in the CDR3. CDR1 ENHRY and CDR2 SYGVKD come from the germline V gene. Trimming shortened V by 0 bases and J by 5 bases, and 10 bases separated the two germline ends. As DNA, the CDR3 is TGTGCCATCAGTGAGTCGCAGATCGGGACTGAAGCTTTCTTT. Its protein is CAISESQIGTEAFF.

The chain uses TRBV7-3 and TRBJ2-7; perhaps TRBD1 as D (6 bases). Trimming shortened V by 5 bases and J by 7 bases, and 15 bases separated the two germline ends. CDR1 is SGHTA, CDR2 FQGTGA, per germline. The CDR3 has 13 residues. The CDR3 DNA reads as TGTGCCAGCAGCACCACAGGGCCGGGAGAGCAGTACTTC. This codes for CASSTTGPGEQYF.

The chain has TRBV7-2 and TRBJ2-5, with 9 bases fitting TRBD1. This CDR3 contains 16 residues. The trim removed 4 bases at V and 4 bases at J, leaving 10 bases unmatched. Per germline, CDR1 SGHTA and CDR2 FQGNSA. CDR3 sequence reads: CASSSRRQGVRETQYF. The CDR3 coding sequence is TGTGCCAGCAGCTCCCGAAGACAGGGGGTTCGAGAGACCCAGTACTTC.

The V call is TRBV5-1, the J call TRBJ2-1; TRBD2 might be the D (6 bases). The CDR3 consists of 15 residues. CDR1 SGHRS and CDR2 YFSETQ come from the germline V gene. With 2 bases removed from V and 3 bases from J, the gap between germline ends came to 12 bases. DNA for the CDR3: TGCGCCAGCAGCTTCGGCGGGGTAAACTACAATGAGCAGTTCTTC. This codes for CASSFGGVNYNEQFF.

The V gene is TRBV6-2 or TRBV6-3, the J gene TRBJ2-7, with 14 bases fitting TRBD2. Trimming took 5 bases from V and 4 from J; bases not matched to a gene: 4. CDR1 is MNHEY and CDR2 is SVGEGT in the germline V gene. The CDR3 runs to 15 residues. The CDR3 spells CASSRTSGRSYEQYF. Written as DNA, the CDR3 is TGTGCCAGCAGTCGGACTAGCGGGAGGTCGTACGAGCAGTACTTC.

This clone was seen more than once but under ten times. The chain has TRBV10-2 and TRBJ1-1; 8 bases map to TRBD1. Germline CDR1 and CDR2: WSHSY and SAAADI. J lost 1 base, V lost 10 bases, and 8 bases had no gene match. This CDR3 comprises 14 residues. In DNA, the CDR3 is TGCGCCACCCTCCCTGGGACAGGGAACACTGAAGCTTTCTTT. It translates to CATLPGTGNTEAFF.